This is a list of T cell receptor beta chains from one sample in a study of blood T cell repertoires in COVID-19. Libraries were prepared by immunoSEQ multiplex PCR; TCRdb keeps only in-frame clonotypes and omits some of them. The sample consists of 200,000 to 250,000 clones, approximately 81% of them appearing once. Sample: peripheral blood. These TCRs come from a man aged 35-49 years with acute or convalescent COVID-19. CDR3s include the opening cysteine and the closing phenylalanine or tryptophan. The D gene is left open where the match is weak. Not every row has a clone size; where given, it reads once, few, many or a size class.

CDR3: CASSQDTLGSSGANVLTF; DNA: TGTGCCAGCAGCCAAGATACTTTAGGGAGCTCTGGGGCCAACGTCCTGACTTTC; V: TRBV4-2; J: TRBJ2-6; size: .; D: .
CDR3: CASSLAGRASANTGELFF; DNA: TGCGCCAGCAGCTTGGCTGGCAGGGCCTCCGCGAACACCGGGGAGCTGTTTTTT; V: TRBV5-1; J: TRBJ2-2; size: .; D: .
CDR3: CASSFTLQGGYTF; DNA: TGTGCCAGCAGCTTTACACTACAGGGCGGCTACACCTTC; V: TRBV9; J: TRBJ1-2; size: .; D: .
CDR3: CASSMEADQPQHF; DNA: TGTGCCAGTAGTATGGAGGCAGATCAGCCCCAGCATTTT; V: TRBV19; J: TRBJ1-5; size: .; D: .
CDR3: CASRGSRGQPGYTF; DNA: TGTGCCAGCAGAGGCTCGAGAGGCCAACCGGGCTACACCTTC; V: TRBV6-6; J: TRBJ1-2; size: .; D: .
CDR3: CASSYSNLGDSPLHF; DNA: TGTGCCAGCAGTTACTCGAACCTAGGCGATTCACCCCTCCACTTT; V: TRBV6-5; J: TRBJ1-6; size: .; D: .
CDR3: CASSDPRLAGNTIYF; DNA: TGTGCCAGCAGTGACCCCCGACTAGCTGGAAACACCATATATTTT; V: TRBV6-1; J: TRBJ1-3; size: .; D: .
CDR3: CASSDRVSEAFF; DNA: TGTGCCAGCAGTGACAGGGTGTCTGAAGCTTTCTTT; V: TRBV6-1; J: TRBJ1-1; size: .; D: .
CDR3: CASKFRQGRDYSPLHF; DNA: TGTGCCTCCAAATTTAGACAGGGGCGAGACTATTCACCCCTCCACTTT; V: TRBV30; J: TRBJ1-6; size: once; D: TRBD1
CDR3: CASSPSSGGEQYF; DNA: TGCGCCAGCAGCCCTTCTAGCGGGGGGGAGCAGTACTTC; V: TRBV5-1; J: TRBJ2-7; size: .; D: TRBD2
CDR3: CASSPWTGTGNEKLFF; DNA: TGTGCCAGTAGTCCCTGGACCGGGACAGGGAACGAAAAACTGTTTTTT; V: TRBV19; J: TRBJ1-4; size: .; D: TRBD1
CDR3: CASSYRARTEAFF; DNA: TGTGCCAGCAGCTACAGGGCGAGGACTGAAGCTTTCTTT; V: TRBV11-3; J: TRBJ1-1; size: once; D: .
CDR3: CASRTPGLQETQYF; DNA: TGTGCCAGCAGGACCCCGGGACTCCAAGAGACCCAGTACTTC; V: TRBV6-5; J: TRBJ2-5; size: .; D: .
CDR3: CASSLESRQGGYTF; DNA: TGTGCCAGCAGCCTCGAATCAAGACAGGGTGGCTACACCTTC; V: TRBV3-1/TRBV3-2; J: TRBJ1-2; size: .; D: TRBD1
CDR3: CASSLIAGGPDTQYF; DNA: TGTGCCAGCAGCCTTATAGCGGGGGGGCCTGATACGCAGTATTTT; V: TRBV3-1/TRBV3-2; J: TRBJ2-3; size: .; D: TRBD2
CDR3: CASSEGLLVEGYTF; DNA: TGTGCCAGCAGTGAGGGACTCTTAGTGGAGGGCTACACCTTC; V: TRBV5-4; J: TRBJ1-2; size: .; D: .
CDR3: CASSSQVSAEKLFF; DNA: TGTGCCAGCAGCTCCCAGGTGAGTGCAGAAAAACTGTTTTTT; V: TRBV21-1; J: TRBJ1-4; size: .; D: .
CDR3: CASSSTPRPRDRNEQFF; DNA: TGTGCCAGCAGCTCAACACCCAGGCCCAGAGACCGAAATGAGCAGTTCTTC; V: TRBV7-2; J: TRBJ2-1; size: .; D: .
CDR3: CASSSIGYEQYF; DNA: TGTGCCAGCAGCTCGATCGGGTACGAGCAGTACTTC; V: TRBV5-4; J: TRBJ2-7; size: .; D: .
CDR3: CASSSLTKNIQYF; DNA: TGTGCCAGTAGTTCGTTAACCAAAAACATTCAGTACTTC; V: TRBV19; J: TRBJ2-4; size: once; D: .
CDR3: CASSSVANKGRGGTF; DNA: TGCGCCAGCAGCTCCGTGGCGAACAAAGGACGGGGAGGCACCTTC; V: TRBV5-1; J: TRBJ1-2; size: .; D: .
CDR3: CASSGRQGSSTDTQYF; DNA: TGTGCCAGCAGCGGTAGACAGGGATCTAGCACAGATACGCAGTATTTT; V: TRBV5-6; J: TRBJ2-3; size: .; D: TRBD1
CDR3: CASSYDSESRSGNTIYF; DNA: TGTGCCAGCAGTTACGACAGCGAATCTCGCTCTGGAAACACCATATATTTT; V: TRBV6-2/TRBV6-3; J: TRBJ1-3; size: .; D: .
CDR3: CASSLTGLNTEAFF; DNA: TGTGCCAGCAGTTTAACAGGCTTGAACACTGAAGCTTTCTTT; V: TRBV28; J: TRBJ1-1; size: .; D: .
CDR3: CASSLGRVTEAFF; DNA: TGTGCCAGCAGCTTGGGCAGGGTGACTGAAGCTTTCTTT; V: TRBV13; J: TRBJ1-1; size: .; D: .
CDR3: CASSLGLAGGLDTQYF; DNA: TGTGCCAGCAGCCTTGGACTAGCGGGGGGCCTGGATACGCAGTATTTT; V: TRBV3-1/TRBV3-2; J: TRBJ2-3; size: .; D: TRBD2
CDR3: CATSESDYNEQFF; DNA: TGTGCCACCAGTGAATCAGACTACAATGAGCAGTTCTTC; V: TRBV24-1; J: TRBJ2-1; size: .; D: .
CDR3: CASSRQNTEAFF; DNA: TGTGCCAGCAGTCGACAGAACACTGAAGCTTTCTTT; V: TRBV6-5; J: TRBJ1-1; size: .; D: .
CDR3: CASSRDTGRRETQYF; DNA: TGTGCCAGCAGCCGAGATACCGGGCGGAGGGAGACCCAGTACTTC; V: TRBV11-2; J: TRBJ2-5; size: .; D: .
CDR3: CASSSGQPQETQYF; DNA: TGTGCCAGCAGCTCGGGACAGCCCCAAGAGACCCAGTACTTC; V: TRBV11-2; J: TRBJ2-5; size: .; D: TRBD1